This record looks at one T cell receptor (beta chain) sequence and its context. It was with 60 Vbeta and 13 Jbeta primers that the PCR ran. Sequencing used immunoSEQ multiplex PCR; TCRdb keeps in-frame clones, though not all of them. Here the sample spans about 95,000 clones, 76% being singletons. The sample originates from a study of cytomegalovirus exposure and HLA in healthy donors. J gave up 5 bases and V 8 bases, and 14 bases lay outside the gene matches. In germline, CDR1 is MNHEY, CDR2 SMNVEV (reference sequence). CDR3 size: 16 residues. This TCR was recovered from a young man in good health and CMV-seropositive. The J gene is TRBJ1-4, the V gene TRBV27; 7 positions agree with TRBD1. Sequencing was performed on PBMCs. As DNA, the CDR3 is TGTGCCAGCTTACGTACCCTGGGACAGCCGAATGAAAAACTGTTTTTT. Amino acid sequence: CASLRTLGQPNEKLFF.